Ten or more counts support the clone carrying this TCR beta chain. The data were obtained in a study of blood T cells in healthy people across ages. A second PCR of about 6 to 12 cycles used a sample-barcoded 5' primer and a J-beta primer mix. Tagging of each cDNA molecule was performed by a template-switch adaptor with 12 random nucleotides. TCRdb recomputed calls from the 5' RACE reads with MiXCR, one row per CDR3 protein. The sample lists 850,000 to 950,000 distinct CDR3 sequences, more than 25% occurring once. Healthy individuals of Caucasian origin from Russia, aged about 6 to 95, served as donors. The amount of total RNA extracted per sample was at least 6 micrograms. This TCR came from a woman over 75 in good health. Sequencing was done on a sample of blood.

The chain's CDR3 is CASSPGGQGDNSPLHF. The CDR3 DNA reads TGTGCCAGCAGCCCCGGGGGACAGGGAGACAATTCACCCCTCCACTTT. This chain joins TRBV4-2 and TRBJ1-6; 9 bases agree with TRBD1. V lost 4 bases to trimming and J lost 7 bases; unmatched junction nucleotides: 8. Looked up from germline, CDR1 is LGHNA and CDR2 is YNFKEQ. The CDR3 sequence is 16 residues long.